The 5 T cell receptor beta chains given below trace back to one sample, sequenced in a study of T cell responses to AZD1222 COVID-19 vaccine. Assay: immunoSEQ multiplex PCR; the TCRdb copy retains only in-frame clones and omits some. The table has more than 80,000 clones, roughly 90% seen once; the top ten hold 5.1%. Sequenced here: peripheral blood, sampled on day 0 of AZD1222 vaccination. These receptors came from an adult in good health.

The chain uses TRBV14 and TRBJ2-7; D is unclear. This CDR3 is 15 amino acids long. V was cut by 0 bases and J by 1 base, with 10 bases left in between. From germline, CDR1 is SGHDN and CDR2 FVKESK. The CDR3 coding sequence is TGTGCCAGCAGCCAAGATCCGGGCAGATCCTACGAGCAGTACTTC. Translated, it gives CASSQDPGRSYEQYF.

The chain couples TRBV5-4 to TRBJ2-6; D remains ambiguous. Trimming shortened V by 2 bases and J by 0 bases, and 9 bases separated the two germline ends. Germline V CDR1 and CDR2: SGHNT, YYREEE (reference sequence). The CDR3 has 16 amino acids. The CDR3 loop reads CASSFWTTSGANVLTF. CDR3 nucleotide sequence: TGTGCCAGCAGCTTTTGGACGACCTCTGGGGCCAACGTCCTGACTTTC.

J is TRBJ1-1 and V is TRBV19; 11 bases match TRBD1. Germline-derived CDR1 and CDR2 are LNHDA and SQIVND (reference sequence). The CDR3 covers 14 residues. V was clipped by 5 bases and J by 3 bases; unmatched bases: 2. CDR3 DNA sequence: TGTGCCAGTAGTCTGGGACAGGGGGACACTGAAGCTTTCTTT. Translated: CASSLGQGDTEAFF. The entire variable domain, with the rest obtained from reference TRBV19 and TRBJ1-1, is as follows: DGGITQSPKYLFRKEGQNVTLSCEQNLNHDAMYWYRQDPGQGLRLIYYSQIVNDFQKGDIAEGYSVSREKKESFPLTVTSAQKNPTAFYLCASSLGQGDTEAFFGQGTRLTVV.

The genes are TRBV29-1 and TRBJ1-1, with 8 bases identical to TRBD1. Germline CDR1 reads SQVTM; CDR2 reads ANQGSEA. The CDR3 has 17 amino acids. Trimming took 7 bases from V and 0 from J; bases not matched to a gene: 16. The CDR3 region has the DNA TGCAGCGCTGACCGAGCCGGGACAGGCCTAATGAACACTGAAGCTTTCTTT. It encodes CSADRAGTGLMNTEAFF.

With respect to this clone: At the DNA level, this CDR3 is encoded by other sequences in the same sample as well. The CDR3 DNA is TGCGCCAGCAGCGGACAGGGGAACACTGAAGCTTTCTTT. Its translation is CASSGQGNTEAFF. This sequence joins TRBV10-1 and TRBJ1-1; TRBD1 matches 8 bases. V was clipped by 6 bases and J by 1 base; unmatched bases: 1. Germline CDR1 is WNHNN and CDR2 is SYGVQD (reference sequence). CDR3 length: 13 amino acids.